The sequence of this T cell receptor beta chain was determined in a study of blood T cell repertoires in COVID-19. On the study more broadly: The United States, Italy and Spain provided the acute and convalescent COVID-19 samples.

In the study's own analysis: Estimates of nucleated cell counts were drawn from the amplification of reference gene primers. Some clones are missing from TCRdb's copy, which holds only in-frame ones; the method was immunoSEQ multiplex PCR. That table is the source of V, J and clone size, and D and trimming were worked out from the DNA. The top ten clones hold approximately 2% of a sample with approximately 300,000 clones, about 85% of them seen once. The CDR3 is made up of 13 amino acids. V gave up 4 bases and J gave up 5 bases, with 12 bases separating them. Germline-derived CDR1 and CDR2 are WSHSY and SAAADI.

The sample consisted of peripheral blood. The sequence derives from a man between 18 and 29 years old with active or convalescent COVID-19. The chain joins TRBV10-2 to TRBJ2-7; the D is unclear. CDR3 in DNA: TGCGCCAGCAGTGGGTTAAGCACCCACGAGCAGTACTTC. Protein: CASSGLSTHEQYF.